The 21 T cell receptor beta chains below come from one sample, sequenced in a study of T cell responses to AZD1222 COVID-19 vaccine. Generated by immunoSEQ multiplex PCR, the TCRdb table keeps only in-frame clones and is missing some. The sample records about 120,000 clones, roughly 87% being singletons. The source material was peripheral blood, sampled 28 days after the second AZD1222 dose. The receptors derive from an adult who received the AZD1222 COVID-19 vaccine.

The V call is TRBV29-1, the J call TRBJ2-7; D possibly corresponds to TRBD2 (5 bases). The CDR3 covers 12 residues. The germline gives CDR1 SQVTM, CDR2 ANQGSEA. Trimming removed 7 bases from V and 0 bases from J, with 10 bases in between. The CDR3, as DNA: TGCAGCGCCGGACTGAGCTCCTACGAGCAGTACTTC. Amino acids: CSAGLSSYEQYF.

The chain couples TRBV4-1 to TRBJ1-6, with D maybe TRBD1 (5 bases). The CDR3 contains 16 residues. The V and J ends lost 2 bases and 9 bases respectively, with 17 bases between them. Germline CDR1 is MGHRA and CDR2 is YSYEKL. The CDR3 loop is CASSQTQGGGVSPLHF. CDR3 DNA: TGCGCCAGCAGCCAAACCCAGGGCGGCGGGGTTTCACCCCTCCACTTT.

The chain employs TRBV13 and TRBJ1-1; TRBD1 matches at 8 bases. The CDR3 runs 16 residues. Looked up from germline, CDR1 is PRHDT and CDR2 is FYEKMQ (reference sequence). Trimming cost V 3 bases and J 3 bases; bases outside gene matches: 9. CDR3 sequence reads: CASSFVRGQRDTEAFF. The CDR3 DNA is TGTGCCAGCAGCTTCGTCAGGGGGCAAAGGGACACTGAAGCTTTCTTT.

The J gene is TRBJ2-5, the V gene TRBV6-2 or TRBV6-3; the D gene is possibly TRBD2 (5 bases). From germline, CDR1 is MNHEY and CDR2 SVGEGT. This CDR3 region has 13 residues. V gave up 2 bases and J gave up 4 bases, with 8 bases separating them. In DNA, the CDR3 is TGTGCCAGCAGTTACGAGGGAAGAGAGACCCAGTACTTC. Translating it yields CASSYEGRETQYF.

The J gene is TRBJ2-1, the V gene TRBV5-1; D is uncertain. The CDR3 loop spans 13 amino acids. V was pared by 3 bases and J by 6 bases, with 10 bases between. The V gene's germline CDR1 is SGHRS and CDR2 YFSETQ. DNA for the CDR3: TGCGCCAGCAGCTCGGTTTCTAGCAATGAGCAGTTCTTC. This encodes CASSSVSSNEQFF.

This chain uses TRBV5-4 with TRBJ1-6; D is perhaps TRBD1 (6 bases). With 6 bases removed from V and 5 bases from J, the gap between germline ends came to 9 bases. The CDR3 is made up of 13 amino acids. Per germline, CDR1 SGHNT and CDR2 YYREEE (reference sequence). The CDR3 region has the DNA TGTGCCAGCAAACAGGGCAATAATTCACCCCTCCACTTT. It specifies CASKQGNNSPLHF.

This clone appeared once. The V gene is TRBV4-1, the J gene TRBJ2-3; perhaps TRBD1 as D (5 bases). Germline CDR1 MGHRA, CDR2 YSYEKL. The CDR3 sequence is 12 residues long. V was cut by 3 bases and J by 7 bases, with 8 bases left in between. The chain's CDR3 is CASSQTVYTQYF. CDR3 DNA sequence: TGCGCCAGCAGCCAGACAGTATATACGCAGTATTTT.

The V and J genes are TRBV7-6 and TRBJ1-2, with D possibly being TRBD1 (5 bases). This CDR3 is 15 amino acids long. Trimming took 3 bases from V and 2 from J, leaving 13 bases between them. Per germline, CDR1 SGHVS and CDR2 FNYEAQ. CDR3 sequence reads: CASSFLLGANYGYTF. The CDR3 nucleotides read TGTGCCAGCAGCTTCCTCTTAGGGGCGAACTATGGCTACACCTTC.

The chain combines TRBV7-3 with TRBJ2-2; 7 nucleotides match TRBD1. Unmatched junction bases numbered 12, after V lost 4 bases and J lost 7 bases. The CDR3 spans 16 residues. Germline values: CDR1 SGHTA, CDR2 FQGTGA. CDR3 DNA sequence: TGTGCCAGCAGCTCACTTAACAGGGGCGCTGGCGGGGAGCTGTTTTTT. Its protein product is CASSSLNRGAGGELFF.

V is TRBV11-2 and J is TRBJ2-3; 14 positions agree with TRBD2. V lost 4 bases and J lost 6; bases outside the gene matches: 6. CDR1 and CDR2 (germline): SGHAT, FQNNGV. The CDR3 is 16 residues long. The CDR3 DNA reads as TGTGCCAGCAGCTCGCGACTAGCGGGGGGGCCGGATACGCAGTATTTT. Translated: CASSSRLAGGPDTQYF. Full variable domain (remainder filled in from reference TRBV11-2 and TRBJ2-3): EAGVAQSPRYKIIEKRQSVAFWCNPISGHATLYWYQQILGQGPKLLIQFQNNGVVDDSQLPKDRFSAERLKGVDSTLKIQPAKLEDSAVYLCASSSRLAGGPDTQYFGPGTRLTVL.

This chain joins TRBV12-3 or TRBV12-4 and TRBJ1-1, with D possibly being TRBD1 (5 bases). The CDR3 has 13 amino acids. CDR3 DNA: TGTGCGACCAAGGGGCGCTGGCACACTGAAGCTTTCTTT. Protein sequence: CATKGRWHTEAFF.

DNA of the CDR3: TGCAGCGTTGAAGGCTACAACCCAAGAGGGACCCAGTACTTC. Amino acid sequence: CSVEGYNPRGTQYF. This rearrangement joins TRBV29-1 to TRBJ2-5; D not resolved. V shed 1 base and J shed 7 bases, with 16 bases lying between them. The CDR3 length is 14 residues. Germline CDR1 reads SQVTM; CDR2 reads ANQGSEA.

The chain uses TRBV6-1 and TRBJ2-7; possibly TRBD1 for D (8 bases). V lost 2 bases and J lost 4, with 18 bases in between. CDR3 length equals 16 residues. CDR1 and CDR2 from the germline V gene are MNHNS and SASEGT. CDR3 sequence: CASSEPGQGGGYEQYF. CDR3 in DNA: TGTGCCAGCAGTGAACCCGGACAGGGCGGGGGATACGAGCAGTACTTC.

This chain connects TRBV18 to TRBJ1-4, with 7 bases identical to TRBD1. Looked up from germline, CDR1 is KGHSH and CDR2 is LQKENI. This CDR3 spans 15 amino acids. The J segment lost 5 bases and the V segment lost 4 bases, leaving 7 bases of the junction unmatched. The CDR3 sequence is CASSLRQGLNEKLFF. The CDR3 coding sequence is TGTGCCAGCTCACTGAGACAGGGACTCAATGAAAAACTGTTTTTT.

This clone came up once. This chain joins TRBV24-1 and TRBJ2-3, with a tentative D call TRBD1 (6 bases). The germline V gene has CDR1 KGHDR and CDR2 SFDVKD. Trimming pared 12 bases from V and 4 bases from J, leaving 16 bases between. The CDR3 totals 13 residues. In DNA form, the CDR3 reads TGTGCCGCCGGGACAACCAGTGCAGATACGCAGTATTTT. Protein product: CAAGTTSADTQYF.

The genes are TRBV6-2 or TRBV6-3 and TRBJ1-5, with 9 bases matching TRBD1. Germline CDR1 MNHEY, CDR2 SVGEGT. The V gene end was trimmed by 5 bases and the J gene end by 4 bases; junction bases not matched to a gene: 6. This CDR3 has 15 residues. CDR3 loop: CASSITGGPNQPQHF. CDR3 nucleotides: TGTGCCAGCAGTATTACAGGGGGCCCGAATCAGCCCCAGCATTTT.

The V call is TRBV29-1, the J call TRBJ2-5, with D possibly being TRBD1 (6 bases). Germline V lookup: CDR1 SQVTM, CDR2 ANQGSEA. CDR3 size: 14 residues. V shed 6 bases and J shed 5 bases, with 19 bases lying between them. This CDR3 is CSVIGTRGGETQYF. The CDR3 DNA reads as TGCAGCGTCATCGGGACAAGGGGCGGGGAGACCCAGTACTTC.

This clone was detected many times. The chain carries TRBV2 and TRBJ2-2; TRBD2 agrees at 9 bases. V was clipped by 6 bases and J by 5 bases; unmatched bases: 4. This CDR3 is built from 14 residues. Per the germline V gene, CDR1 is SNHLY and CDR2 is FYNNEI. In nucleotides, the CDR3 is TGTGCCAGCAGGGGACTAGCTCGGACCGGGGAGCTGTTTTTT. It translates to CASRGLARTGELFF. The whole variable domain, filled in from reference TRBV2 and TRBJ2-2, reads EPEVTQTPSHQVTQMGQEVILRCVPISNHLYFYWYRQILGQKVEFLVSFYNNEISEKSEIFDDQFSVERPDGSNFTLKIRSTKLEDSAMYFCASRGLARTGELFFGEGSRLTVL.

The rearrangement joins TRBV9 to TRBJ2-3, with 8 nucleotides matching TRBD1. V gave up 3 bases and J gave up 2 bases; unmatched junction bases: 8. This CDR3 contains 16 residues. Germline values: CDR1 SGDLS, CDR2 YYNGEE. The CDR3 sequence is CASSERTGRNTDTQYF. DNA of the CDR3: TGTGCCAGCAGCGAGCGGACAGGGCGGAACACAGATACGCAGTATTTT.

This clone was recorded a few times. The chain joins TRBV11-3 to TRBJ1-1; possibly TRBD1 for D (6 bases). Trimming pared 5 bases from V and 3 bases from J, leaving 10 bases between. CDR1 and CDR2 from the germline V gene are SGHNT and YENEEA. This CDR3 is 13 amino acids long. CDR3 protein: CASSPGTHTEAFF. The CDR3 region has the DNA TGTGCCAGCAGCCCCGGGACACACACTGAAGCTTTCTTT.

The rearrangement links TRBV10-3 to TRBJ2-3; D perhaps matches TRBD2 (6 bases). Germline values: CDR1 ENHRY, CDR2 SYGVKD. V was pared by 5 bases and J by 1 base, with 16 bases between. This CDR3 has 16 residues. CDR3 in amino acids: CAISFGGRAGTDTQYF. The DNA of the CDR3 is TGTGCCATCAGTTTCGGGGGTCGGGCCGGCACAGATACGCAGTATTTT.